A single sample gave rise to the 20 T cell receptor beta chains below, sequenced in a study of T cells after posttransplantation cyclophosphamide. Only in-frame clones appear in the TCRdb table, and some are missing; sequencing was by immunoSEQ multiplex PCR. The repertoire holds roughly 2,000 clones, with about 71% as singletons. Cyclophosphamide on days +3 and +4 followed busulfan-fludarabine conditioning and a marrow graft. Material: PBMCs, obtained roughly five weeks after a stem cell transplant with posttransplant cyclophosphamide. These receptors all come from a male patient between 45 and 60 years old who received an allogeneic stem cell transplant from a related donor and was CMV-positive. T cells may partly derive from the graft donor.

This chain connects TRBV7-2 to TRBJ1-1; TRBD1 agrees at 7 bases. V was clipped by 4 bases and J by 1 base; unmatched bases: 3. The CDR3 contains 14 residues. Germline V CDR1 and CDR2: SGHTA, FQGNSA. In nucleotides, the CDR3 is TGTGCCAGCAGCTCCCGGACAGGGAACACTGAAGCTTTCTTT. Protein: CASSSRTGNTEAFF.

This clone is labeled large. The V and J genes are TRBV9 and TRBJ2-3; D possibly corresponds to TRBD2 (6 bases). The CDR3 runs to 16 residues. V was trimmed by 4 bases and J by 0 bases, leaving 15 bases between them. CDR1 is SGDLS, CDR2 YYNGEE, per germline. The CDR3 protein is CASSYQRERSTDTQYF. CDR3 in DNA: TGTGCCAGCAGCTATCAACGGGAGAGGAGCACAGATACGCAGTATTTT.

This clone is deemed large. The rearrangement joins TRBV19 to TRBJ1-1; the D gene is possibly TRBD1 (5 bases). The V gene lost 10 bases and the J gene lost 4 bases, with 19 bases spanning the gap. The CDR3 spans 14 residues. Germline lookup yields CDR1 LNHDA and CDR2 SQIVND (reference sequence). The CDR3 loop reads CATAYRDGGTEAFF. CDR3 nucleotide sequence: TGTGCCACCGCGTATCGGGACGGGGGCACTGAAGCTTTCTTT.

This clone has just a few counts. V and J are TRBV9 and TRBJ1-1; D gene ambiguous. V lost 4 bases and J lost 1, with 8 bases in between. Germline V lookup: CDR1 SGDLS, CDR2 YYNGEE. The CDR3 loop spans 13 amino acids. The CDR3 sequence is CASSYHGNTEAFF. CDR3 sequence (DNA): TGTGCCAGCAGCTACCACGGGAACACTGAAGCTTTCTTT.

This clone was picked up a small number of times. The V call is TRBV9, the J call TRBJ1-6, with 11 bases identical to TRBD1. CDR3 length: 17 residues. Germline-derived CDR1 and CDR2 are SGDLS and YYNGEE. With 7 bases clipped from V and 1 base from J, the junction kept 7 bases outside the gene matches. This CDR3 reads CASGGQGAYSYNSPLHF. The CDR3 bases are TGTGCCAGCGGAGGACAGGGGGCATATTCCTATAATTCACCCCTCCACTTT.

This clone has just a few counts. V usage is TRBV4-3 and J usage is TRBJ1-1; D is perhaps TRBD1 (5 bases). V gave up 0 bases and J gave up 4 bases, with 12 bases separating them. Germline V lookup: CDR1 LGHNA, CDR2 YSLEER. CDR3 length: 15 amino acids. The CDR3 DNA is TGCGCCAGCAGCCAAGACGCGGGGGTCCGCACTGAAGCTTTCTTT. It encodes CASSQDAGVRTEAFF.

The chain couples TRBV27 to TRBJ2-5, with D possibly matching TRBD1 (5 bases). Trimming removed 2 bases at V and 1 base at J, with 17 bases between. The CDR3 runs 17 residues. Looked up from germline, CDR1 is MNHEY and CDR2 is SMNVEV (reference sequence). CDR3 coding DNA: TGTGCCAGCAGTTTAAGGGGCGGCACCTTCTTCCAAGAGACCCAGTACTTC. This encodes CASSLRGGTFFQETQYF.

The chain joins TRBV2 to TRBJ2-7; 8 bases match TRBD2. Germline V lookup: CDR1 SNHLY, CDR2 FYNNEI. CDR3 length: 15 amino acids. V was clipped by 6 bases and J by 3 bases; unmatched bases: 10. The CDR3: CASSGSGGRFYEQYF. CDR3 in DNA: TGTGCCAGCAGCGGCTCGGGGGGGAGGTTCTACGAGCAGTACTTC.

The table lists this clone with a count of one. The genes are TRBV7-8 and TRBJ2-2, with D maybe TRBD1 (5 bases). The ends were cut back, 5 bases at V and 6 bases at J, with 19 bases in the middle. The CDR3 sequence is 16 residues long. Germline V lookup: CDR1 SGHVS, CDR2 FQNEAQ. Here the CDR3 reads CASSPGQAALAGELFF. In DNA, the CDR3 is TGTGCCAGCAGCCCTGGACAAGCCGCCTTGGCCGGGGAGCTGTTTTTT.

This chain links TRBV7-9 with TRBJ2-3, with D uncertain. Trimming cost V 1 base and J 11 bases, with 10 bases left between them. This CDR3 spans 12 amino acids. Per the germline V gene, CDR1 is SEHNR and CDR2 is FQNEAQ (reference sequence). The CDR3 nucleotides are TGTGCCAGCAGCTTAGGAGGTCCCAAGCAGTATTTT. Encoded protein: CASSLGGPKQYF.

This sequence joins TRBV5-1 and TRBJ2-2; 8 nucleotides align to TRBD1. The CDR3 contains 14 residues. CDR1 and CDR2 (germline): SGHRS, YFSETQ. V shed 4 bases, J shed 7 bases, and the junction held 6 bases outside the gene matches. In nucleotides, the CDR3 is TGCGCCAGCAGCAGCACAGGGGGTGGCGGGGAGCTGTTTTTT. It translates to CASSSTGGGGELFF.

The chain links TRBV5-6 to TRBJ2-3; 9 bases map to TRBD2. From germline, CDR1 is SGHDT and CDR2 YYEEEE. The ends lost 3 bases at V and 8 bases at J; junction bases unmatched: 16. The CDR3 runs 17 residues. The CDR3 sequence: CASSSPPGLANRGTQYF. Here the CDR3 DNA reads TGTGCCAGCAGCTCGCCTCCGGGACTAGCAAATCGAGGTACGCAGTATTTT. Together with reference TRBV5-6 and TRBJ2-3, the CDR3 gives the full variable domain: DAGVTQSPTHLIKTRGQQVTLRCSPKSGHDTVSWYQQALGQGPQFIFQYYEEEERQRGNFPDRFSGHQFPNYSSELNVNALLLGDSALYLCASSSPPGLANRGTQYFGPGTRLTVL.

This chain links TRBV7-2 with TRBJ2-1; 7 bases fit TRBD2. The junction had 9 bases not matched to a gene; V was cut back by 6 bases and J by 4 bases. Germline CDR1 SGHTA, CDR2 FQGNSA. The CDR3 is made up of 15 amino acids. This chain's CDR3 is CASSWGGGLYNEQFF. CDR3 bases: TGTGCCAGCAGTTGGGGCGGGGGACTGTACAATGAGCAGTTCTTC. The full variable domain, with the rest looked up from reference TRBV7-2 and TRBJ2-1, is GAGVSQSPSNKVTEKGKDVELRCDPISGHTALYWYRQSLGQGLEFLIYFQGNSAPDKSGLPSDRFSAERTGGSVSTLTIQRTQQEDSAVYLCASSWGGGLYNEQFFGPGTRLTVL.

This chain connects TRBV7-9 to TRBJ2-1; TRBD2 matches 9 bases. This CDR3 has 17 amino acids. Unmatched junction bases numbered 12, after V lost 5 bases and J lost 4 bases. Germline V gives CDR1 SEHNR, CDR2 FQNEAQ (reference sequence). In DNA form, the CDR3 reads TGTGCCAGCAGCCCCGTCGGGCTAGCGGGAATATACAATGAGCAGTTCTTC. Translation: CASSPVGLAGIYNEQFF.

This chain connects TRBV4-3 to TRBJ2-1; 8 positions match TRBD1. Looked up from germline, CDR1 is LGHNA and CDR2 is YSLEER. The CDR3 has 18 amino acids. V was pared by 0 bases and J by 8 bases, with 15 bases of the junction left unmatched. CDR3 sequence (DNA): TGCGCCAGCAGCCAAGAAACCCCGGACAGGGCGGCGAGGGATGAGCAGTTCTTC. This translates into CASSQETPDRAARDEQFF.

The V and J genes are TRBV27 and TRBJ2-3; possible D gene TRBD1, 5 bases. Germline V gives CDR1 MNHEY, CDR2 SMNVEV (reference sequence). The germline V and J ends were trimmed by 0 bases and 2 bases, with 9 bases remaining between them. The CDR3 is 15 amino acids. The CDR3 nucleotides read TGTGCCAGCAGTTTATCAGGGGTCGACACAGATACGCAGTATTTT. This encodes CASSLSGVDTDTQYF.

V and J are TRBV2 and TRBJ2-7; 14 bases line up with TRBD2. Per germline, CDR1 SNHLY and CDR2 FYNNEI. With 6 bases clipped from V and 7 bases from J, the junction kept 5 bases outside the gene matches. The CDR3 sequence is 14 residues long. This CDR3 reads CASRGTSGSREQYF. The CDR3 nucleotides read TGTGCCAGCAGGGGGACTAGCGGGAGTCGAGAGCAGTACTTC.

The rearrangement joins TRBV7-9 to TRBJ2-7; the D gene is possibly TRBD1 (5 bases). Germline V gene sequence: CDR1 SEHNR, CDR2 FQNEAQ (reference sequence). The CDR3 is 13 amino acids. The V end was cut by 4 bases, the J end by 0 bases, with 7 bases between. The CDR3 spells CASSYRSSYEQYF. The CDR3 region has the DNA TGTGCCAGCAGCTACAGGAGCTCCTACGAGCAGTACTTC.

The chain couples TRBV7-9 to TRBJ2-5, with 7 bases aligning to TRBD1. CDR1 and CDR2 (germline): SEHNR, FQNEAQ (reference sequence). V lost 6 bases and J lost 1; bases outside the gene matches: 5. This CDR3 region has 14 residues. The CDR3 DNA reads TGTGCCAGCAGACAACAGGGGCCCCAAGAGACCCAGTACTTC. Translation: CASRQQGPQETQYF. The variable domain in full, with the rest retrieved from reference TRBV7-9 and TRBJ2-5, is DTGVSQNPRHKITKRGQNVTFRCDPISEHNRLYWYRQTLGQGPEFLTYFQNEAQLEKSRLLSDRFSAERPKGSFSTLEIQRTEQGDSAMYLCASRQQGPQETQYFGPGTRLLVL.

This clone has just a few counts. The chain is built from TRBV7-2 and TRBJ1-1; D is ambiguous. V lost 2 bases, J lost 8 bases, and 12 bases lay in between. The CDR3 consists of 13 residues. The germline V gene has CDR1 SGHTA and CDR2 FQGNSA. The CDR3 here is CASSLYYPREAFF. The CDR3 nucleotides read TGTGCCAGCAGCTTATATTATCCCAGGGAAGCTTTCTTT.